A selection of T cell receptor beta chains follows, all from one sample in a study of CD8 T cells in Susac syndrome. TCRdb processed the immunoSEQ multiplex PCR reads anew with MiXCR; each CDR3 protein has one entry. There are about 300,000 distinct CDR3 sequences in the sample; approximately 90% occur only once, and approximately 0.18% lies in the top ten. Specimen: CD8+ T cells from PBMCs. The receptors shown here come from a human donor with multiple sclerosis. The CDR3 runs from the conserved cysteine through the conserved F or W. A D gene is named only where the DNA matches it firmly. Rows give clone size only sometimes, using once, few, many, or a class for an expanded clone.

V gene	clone size	J gene	D gene	CDR3 DNA	CDR3 protein
TRBV28	.	TRBJ2-7	TRBD2	TGTGCCAGCAGACGGGAGGGTGGGAGCCATTTCGAGCAGTACTTC	CASRREGGSHFEQYF
TRBV9	.	TRBJ1-4	.	TGTGCCAGCAGCTCATGGGGACGAAAGGATGAAAAACTGTTTTTT	CASSSWGRKDEKLFF
TRBV7-3	.	TRBJ1-6	.	TGTGCCAGCAGCTTAGGGGGGTCTAATTCACCCCTCCACTTT	CASSLGGSNSPLHF
TRBV19	once	TRBJ2-7	.	TGTGCCAGTAGCCCTGGGGCGCTTGACGAGCAGTACTTC	CASSPGALDEQYF
TRBV19	once	TRBJ2-3	.	TGTGCCAGTACAGGGGCGTCTAGCACAGATACGCAGTATTTT	CASTGASSTDTQYF
TRBV12-3/TRBV12-4	.	TRBJ2-7	.	TGTGCCAGCAGTCCCTGGGGGGAAGGGAACTACGAGCAGTACTTC	CASSPWGEGNYEQYF
TRBV7-2	.	TRBJ2-4	.	TGTGCCAGCAGCCCCATCGTCGATAGCGGAAACATTCAGTACTTC	CASSPIVDSGNIQYF
TRBV7-3	.	TRBJ2-1	.	TGTGCCAGCAGACTCCCTACGAGCTTCTCCTACAATGAGCAGTTCTTC	CASRLPTSFSYNEQFF
TRBV7-8	.	TRBJ2-7	TRBD1	TGTGCCAGCGGACAGGGGCCCCTCTACGAGCAGTACTTC	CASGQGPLYEQYF
TRBV2	.	TRBJ1-1	.	TGTGCCAGCTACGAGGGGACGGGGAGCACTGAAGCTTTCTTT	CASYEGTGSTEAFF
TRBV6-5	.	TRBJ2-1	TRBD2	TGTGCCAGCAGTTACTCGGCGGGACTAGCGGGGGGCAATGAGCAGTTCTTC	CASSYSAGLAGGNEQFF
TRBV6-5	few	TRBJ2-5	TRBD2	TGTGCCAGCAGTCCACTAGCGGGGGGTCAAGAGACCCAGTACTTC	CASSPLAGGQETQYF
TRBV28	.	TRBJ2-3	.	TGTGCCAGCAGAACAGACATAACTAGCACAGATACGCAGTATTTT	CASRTDITSTDTQYF
TRBV7-9	once	TRBJ2-7	TRBD1	TGTGCCAGCAGCTTGGGACAGGGGGAAAGTGAGCAGTACTTC	CASSLGQGESEQYF